A selection of T cell receptor beta chains follows, all from one sample in a study of breast tumors, draining lymph nodes, adjacent tissues. TCRdb processed the multiplex PCR reads anew with MiXCR; each CDR3 protein has one entry. The repertoire includes some 140,000 distinct CDR3 sequences, 21% of them detected once, and 2% to 2.5% sits in the top ten. Input material: axillary lymph node tissue. The receptors were sampled from a female donor with breast cancer. Some clones in this sample may be carry-over from other donors' samples. The CDR3 runs from the conserved cysteine through the conserved F or W. A D gene is named only where the DNA matches it firmly. Clone size is given for some rows only: seen once, a few or many times, or a class if the clone is expanded.

>TRBV11-2|TRBD2|TRBJ2-1|many
CASSPRLAGGVNEQFF
TGTGCCAGCAGCCCCCGCCTAGCGGGGGGGGTAAATGAGCAGTTCTTC
>TRBV20-1|TRBD2|TRBJ2-1|many
CSALRLAGGLGNEQFF
TGCAGTGCCCTACGACTAGCGGGAGGGCTGGGCAATGAGCAGTTCTTC
>TRBV28|-|TRBJ1-2|few
CASRVRGLYGYTF
TGTGCCAGCAGGGTGCGGGGACTCTATGGCTACACCTTC
>TRBV6-1|-|TRBJ2-6|once
CASIHLSGANVLTF
TGTGCCAGCATCCATCTGTCTGGGGCCAACGTCCTGACTTTC
>TRBV6-5|-|TRBJ2-5|-
CASRNSAGAQYF
TGTGCCAGCAGAAACTCCGCAGGCGCCCAGTACTTC
>TRBV20-1|-|TRBJ2-7|many
CSASLGRGTYEQYF
TGCAGTGCTAGTCTGGGCCGCGGGACTTACGAGCAGTACTTC
>TRBV14|-|TRBJ2-7|few
CASSLGRGLYEQYF
TGTGCCAGCAGCCTAGGACGGGGCCTTTACGAGCAGTACTTC
>TRBV5-4|-|TRBJ2-7|many
CASSLVVTGREQYF
TGTGCCAGCAGCTTGGTCGTGACCGGGCGCGAGCAGTACTTC
>TRBV2|-|TRBJ2-2|many
CASSLEGGAGELFF
TGTGCCAGCAGTCTAGAGGGGGGAGCCGGGGAGCTGTTTTTT
>TRBV7-9|-|TRBJ2-7|many
CASSETAGQYF
TGTGCCAGCAGCGAGACCGCGGGGCAGTACTTC
>TRBV4-1|TRBD2|TRBJ2-5|-
CASSRTSSSCNEQYF
TGCGCCAGCAGCCGGACTAGTTCGAGCTGCAATGAGCAGTACTTC
>TRBV12-3/TRBV12-4|-|TRBJ1-2|many
CASTADRIYGYTF
TGTGCCAGCACCGCGGACAGAATTTATGGCTACACCTTC
>TRBV5-8|TRBD1|TRBJ2-7|many
CASSLGGQGYYEQYF
TGTGCCAGCAGCTTGGGGGGACAGGGCTACTACGAGCAGTACTTC
>TRBV7-9|TRBD2|TRBJ2-1|many
CASSFAGGPYNEQFF
TGTGCCAGCAGCTTCGCGGGAGGCCCCTACAATGAGCAGTTCTTC